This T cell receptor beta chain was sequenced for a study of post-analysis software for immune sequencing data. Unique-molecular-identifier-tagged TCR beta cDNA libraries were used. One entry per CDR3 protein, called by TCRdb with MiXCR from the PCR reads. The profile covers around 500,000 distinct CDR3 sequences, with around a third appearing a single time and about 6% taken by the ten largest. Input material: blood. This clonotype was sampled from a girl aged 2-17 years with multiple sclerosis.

CDR3 sequence reads: CASSLVSSGGPYNEQFF. The CDR3 DNA sequence: TGTGCCAGCAGCTTGGTCTCTAGCGGGGGGCCCTACAATGAGCAGTTCTTC. This chain connects TRBV5-5 to TRBJ2-1, with 11 bases fitting TRBD2. V dropped 0 bases and J dropped 2; count of bases not matched to a gene: 4. Germline V gene sequence: CDR1 SGHKS, CDR2 YYEKEE (reference sequence). The CDR3 loop spans 17 amino acids.